The source of this T cell receptor beta chain is a study of blood T cells in healthy people across ages. Findings and caveats of the study: TCR beta diversity, measured per million T cells, fell in a roughly linear way with age. It was the long-lived donors that had more naive CD4+ cells and higher diversity than aged donors.

This clonotype appeared many times. Its specificity is not known. The V end was cut by 4 bases, the J end by 6 bases, with 10 bases between. The CDR3 extends over 12 amino acids. Germline CDR1 and CDR2: SQVTM and ANQGSEA. Caucasian individuals from Russia who were healthy and aged about 6 to 95 acted as donors. For the second PCR, which ran for roughly 6 to 12 cycles, a sample-barcoded 5' primer and a J-beta primer mix were used. A tag from a template-switch adaptor with 12 random nucleotides marked each cDNA molecule. TCRdb independently ran MiXCR on the 5' RACE reads; one entry per CDR3 protein. Of hundreds of thousands of distinct CDR3 sequences listed, around 50% are singletons.

The sequenced material came from blood. This TCR was recovered from a woman older than 75 in good health. The V and J genes are TRBV29-1 and TRBJ2-1; D unclear. CDR3 bases: TGCAGCGTTGTCTCCCGTTTCAATGAGCAGTTCTTC. Translating gives CSVVSRFNEQFF.